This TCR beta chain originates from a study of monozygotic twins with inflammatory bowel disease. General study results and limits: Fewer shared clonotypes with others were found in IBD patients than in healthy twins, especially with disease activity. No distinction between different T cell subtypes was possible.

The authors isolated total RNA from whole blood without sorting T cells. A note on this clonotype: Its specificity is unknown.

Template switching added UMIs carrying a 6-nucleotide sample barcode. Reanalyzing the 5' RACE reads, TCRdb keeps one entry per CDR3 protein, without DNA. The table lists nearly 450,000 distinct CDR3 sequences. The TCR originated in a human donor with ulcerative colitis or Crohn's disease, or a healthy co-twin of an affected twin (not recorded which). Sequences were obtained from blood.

CDR3 sequence: CASSIGGDSTEAFF. The rearrangement uses TRBV7-9 and TRBJ1-1; TCRdb proposes TRBD1, but this gene call is untestable without DNA. The germline gives CDR1 SEHNR, CDR2 FQNEAQ (reference sequence). The CDR3 is made up of 14 amino acids. Together with reference TRBV7-9 and TRBJ1-1, the CDR3 gives the full variable domain: DTGVSQNPRHKITKRGQNVTFRCDPISEHNRLYWYRQTLGQGPEFLTYFQNEAQLEKSRLLSDRFSAERPKGSFSTLEIQRTEQGDSAMYLCASSIGGDSTEAFFGQGTRLTVV.